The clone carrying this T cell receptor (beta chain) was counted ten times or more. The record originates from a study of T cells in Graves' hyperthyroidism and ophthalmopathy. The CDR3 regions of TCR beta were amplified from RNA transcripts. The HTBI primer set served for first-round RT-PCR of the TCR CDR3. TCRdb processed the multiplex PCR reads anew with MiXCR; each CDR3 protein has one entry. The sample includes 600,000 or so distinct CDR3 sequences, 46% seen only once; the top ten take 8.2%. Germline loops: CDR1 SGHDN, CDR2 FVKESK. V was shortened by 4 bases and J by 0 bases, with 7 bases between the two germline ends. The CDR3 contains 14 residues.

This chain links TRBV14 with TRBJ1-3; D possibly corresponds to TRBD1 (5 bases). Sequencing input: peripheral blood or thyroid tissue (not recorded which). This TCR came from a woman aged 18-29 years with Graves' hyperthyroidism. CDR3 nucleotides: TGTGCCAGCAGCCCCGGACACTCTGGAAACACCATATATTTT. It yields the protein CASSPGHSGNTIYF.